The sequence of this TCR beta chain was determined in a study of OX40 agonist ivuxolimab in advanced cancers. Background on the study: Three partial responders included one hepatocellular carcinoma patient and two cutaneous melanoma patients.

Clones were sequenced by immunoSEQ multiplex PCR, and TCRdb holds only the in-frame ones, with some missing. The sample yields under 80,000 clones, about nine tenths seen once. Sequenced here: CD4+ or CD8+ T cells sorted from blood, sampled in a trial of the OX40 agonist ivuxolimab. The origin of this receptor is an adult with an advanced solid tumor such as melanoma, head and neck, liver or kidney cancer.

The CDR3 is CASSVTSGRLDTQYF. In DNA form, the CDR3 reads TGTGCCAGCAGTGTAACTAGCGGGAGATTAGATACGCAGTATTTT. The chain joins TRBV2 to TRBJ2-3; TRBD2 aligns across 11 bases. Germline-derived CDR1 and CDR2 are SNHLY and FYNNEI. V shed 4 bases and J 5 bases; nucleotides not matched to a gene: 5. There are 15 residues in the CDR3.